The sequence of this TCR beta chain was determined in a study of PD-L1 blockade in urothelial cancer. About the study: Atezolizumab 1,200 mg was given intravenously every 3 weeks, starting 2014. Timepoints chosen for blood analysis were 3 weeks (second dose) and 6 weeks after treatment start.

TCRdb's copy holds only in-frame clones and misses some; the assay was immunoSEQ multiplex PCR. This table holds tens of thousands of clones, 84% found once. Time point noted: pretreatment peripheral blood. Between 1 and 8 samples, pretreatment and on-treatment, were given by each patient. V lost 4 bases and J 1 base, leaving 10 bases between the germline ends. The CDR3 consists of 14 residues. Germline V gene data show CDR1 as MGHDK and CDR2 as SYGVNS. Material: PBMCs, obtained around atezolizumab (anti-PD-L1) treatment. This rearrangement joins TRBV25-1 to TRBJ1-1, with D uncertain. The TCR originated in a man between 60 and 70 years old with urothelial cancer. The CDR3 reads CASSGYPGNTEAFF. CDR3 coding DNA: TGTGCCAGCAGTGGGTATCCGGGGAACACTGAAGCTTTCTTT. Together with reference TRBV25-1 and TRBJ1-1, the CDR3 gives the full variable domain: EADIYQTPRYLVIGTGKKITLECSQTMGHDKMYWYQQDPGMELHLIHYSYGVNSTEKGDLSSESTVSRIRTEHFPLTLESARPSHTSQYLCASSGYPGNTEAFFGQGTRLTVV.